The clone carrying this TCR beta chain was observed many times. Its antigen is unidentified. These data belong to a study of blood T cells in healthy people across ages. Every sample yielded at least 7 million isolated PBMCs. The study's findings and limits: Expanded clonotype changes were possibly confounded by unknown donor CMV status. A strong correlation was found between TCR beta diversity and the percentage of naive T cells.

Primed by a sample-barcoded 5' primer and a J-beta primer mix, a second PCR proceeded for roughly 7 to 11 cycles. TCRdb re-derived calls from the 5' RACE reads in MiXCR, one entry per CDR3 protein. The sample shows roughly 1,700,000 distinct CDR3 sequences, under 30% of them seen only once. The sequencing input was blood. The sequence came from a woman in her 30s in good health.

The CDR3 region has the DNA TGTGCCAGCACCCCTAGGTCCGGGAGTCCCTACGAGCAGTACTTC. It encodes CASTPRSGSPYEQYF. The chain joins TRBV12-3 or TRBV12-4 to TRBJ2-7; a weak D match, TRBD2 (6 bases). V dropped 7 bases and J dropped 2 bases, with 18 bases sitting between them. The CDR3 has 15 residues.